Listed here are 23 T cell receptor beta chains from one sample, sequenced in a study of T cells after yellow fever vaccination (dated by TCRdb to the late 2010s). The library was prepared using 5' RACE. Reads for this sample came from an Illumina HiSeq 2500. TCRdb trimmed the raw reads at Q25, called clones with MiXCR and kept productive beta chains. Each CDR3 protein appears once, grouped with its most common genes and DNA. This sample holds about 400,000 distinct CDR3 sequences; 11% were observed only once. 15% to 20% of the sample is held by the ten biggest clonotypes. This specimen's treatment or condition label, interpreted: live attenuated yellow fever vaccine strain. The sample in question was PBMCs, obtained on the day of the first yellow fever vaccination. These TCRs come from a man between 18 and 35 years old who received the YFV17D yellow fever vaccine.

This clonotype was counted between two and nine times. The chain recombines TRBV4-1 with TRBJ2-7; perhaps TRBD1 as D (6 bases). Trimming shortened V by 1 base and J by 5 bases, and 15 bases separated the two germline ends. The CDR3 has 15 residues. CDR1 is MGHRA, CDR2 YSYEKL, per germline. CDR3 coding DNA: TGCGCCAGCAGCCAAGCATCCAGGGGAGAGAACGAGCAGTACTTC. It encodes CASSQASRGENEQYF.

The sample holds a few counts of this clonotype. This chain joins TRBV3-1 and TRBJ1-5, with TRBD1 matching over 8 bases. This CDR3 comprises 14 residues. The germline V gene has CDR1 LGHDT and CDR2 YNNKEL (reference sequence). With V trimmed by 4 bases and J by 5 bases, 4 bases remained unmatched. DNA of the CDR3: TGTGCCAGCAGCCGAGGGACAGGAGATCAGCCCCAGCATTTT. The encoded protein is CASSRGTGDQPQHF.

There are a few counts of this clonotype. J is TRBJ2-2 and V is TRBV2, with D possibly matching TRBD1 (5 bases). Trimming took 9 bases from V and 5 from J, leaving 19 bases between them. In germline, CDR1 is SNHLY, CDR2 FYNNEI. This CDR3 region has 15 residues. CDR3 loop: CASIKRTGPTGELFF. The CDR3 DNA reads TGTGCCAGTATCAAACGAACAGGACCAACCGGGGAGCTGTTTTTT.

This clonotype has just a few counts. CDR3: CASSSGTSGGAEFETQYF. CDR3 bases: TGCGCCAGCAGTTCCGGGACTAGCGGGGGGGCCGAGTTTGAGACCCAGTACTTC. V is TRBV5-1 and J is TRBJ2-5; 16 bases are shared with TRBD2. Germline loops: CDR1 SGHRS, CDR2 YFSETQ. The CDR3 has 18 residues. Trimming took 5 bases from V and 5 from J; bases not matched to a gene: 12.

The CDR3 region is CASSPDSRPYEQYF. The CDR3 region has the DNA TGTGCCAGCAGCCCGGACTCCCGTCCCTACGAGCAGTACTTC. The gene calls are TRBV7-2 and TRBJ2-7; tentative D call: TRBD2 (5 bases). Trimming removed 5 bases from V and 2 bases from J, with 13 bases in between. Germline V gene lookup returns CDR1 SGHTA and CDR2 FQGNSA. The CDR3 has 14 residues.

This chain connects TRBV20-1 to TRBJ2-2; D is uncertain. This CDR3 comprises 14 residues. The V end was cut by 5 bases, the J end by 2 bases, with 12 bases between. CDR1 DFQATT and CDR2 SNEGSKA come from the germline V gene (reference sequence). The CDR3 DNA follows: TGCAGTGCTGGAGCAGACCCCAACACCGGGGAGCTGTTTTTT. Residues: CSAGADPNTGELFF.

Details on this clonotype: A much larger clone differs by one base, so this may be a read error. The CDR3 DNA reads as TGTGCCAGCTCATCTGTCCCTGGCTATGGCTACACCTTC. It specifies CASSSVPGYGYTF. This chain links TRBV18 with TRBJ1-2; no definite D call. CDR3 length equals 13 residues. V lost 5 bases and J lost 4, with 11 bases in between. Germline V gene sequence: CDR1 KGHSH, CDR2 LQKENI.

Only a few counts were recorded for this clonotype. This chain uses TRBV20-1 with TRBJ2-2; TRBD1 might be the D (7 bases). CDR1 and CDR2 from the germline V gene are DFQATT and SNEGSKA (reference sequence). This CDR3 is 17 amino acids long. Trimming pared 1 base from V and 6 bases from J, leaving 21 bases between. The CDR3 here is CSARGAFRQGGAGELFF. The CDR3 nucleotides are TGCAGTGCTAGAGGCGCTTTTCGACAGGGAGGTGCCGGGGAGCTGTTTTTT.

This clonotype occurred a few times. The chain carries TRBV29-1 and TRBJ1-2; TRBD1 is a possible D gene (5 bases). This CDR3 region has 13 residues. Trimming shortened V by 4 bases and J by 4 bases, and 13 bases separated the two germline ends. Germline CDR1 and CDR2: SQVTM and ANQGSEA. CDR3 DNA sequence: TGCAGCGTTGCCTACGTGCAGGGCTATGGCTACACCTTC. Translated, it gives CSVAYVQGYGYTF.

The sample holds many counts of this clonotype. The chain joins TRBV7-2 to TRBJ1-5, with TRBD1 matching over 10 bases. Germline-derived CDR1 and CDR2 are SGHTA and FQGNSA. Germline trimming cut 5 bases from V and 7 bases from J; bases unmatched to any gene: 8. The CDR3 spans 15 residues. CDR3 sequence (DNA): TGTGCCAGCAGCCCCCGACAGGGGGCAACCCAGCCCCAGCATTTT. This sequence encodes CASSPRQGATQPQHF.

The chain recombines TRBV7-2 with TRBJ2-7; the D is unclear. Trimming took off 5 bases at V and 3 bases at J, with 11 bases between the two ends. Germline values: CDR1 SGHTA, CDR2 FQGNSA. This CDR3 is built from 13 residues. The CDR3 protein is CASSPSPLYEQYV. CDR3 in DNA: TGTGCCAGCAGCCCCTCCCCCCTCTACGAGCAGTACGTC.

This clonotype appeared a few times. The chain links TRBV5-4 to TRBJ2-5; 10 nucleotides agree with TRBD2. Germline assignment: CDR1 SGHNT and CDR2 YYREEE (reference sequence). This CDR3 is built from 13 residues. The V segment lost 4 bases and the J segment 4 bases; nucleotides outside the gene matches: 1. The CDR3: CASSPSGGETQYF. CDR3 DNA sequence: TGTGCCAGCAGCCCTAGCGGGGGAGAGACCCAGTACTTC.

This clonotype has more than one count but fewer than ten. The rearrangement links TRBV3-1 to TRBJ2-1; possible D gene TRBD1, 6 bases. V lost 4 bases and J 4 bases, leaving 14 bases between the germline ends. This CDR3 contains 15 residues. Germline V lookup: CDR1 LGHDT, CDR2 YNNKEL (reference sequence). CDR3 in DNA: TGTGCCAGCAGCCGCTCGGACAGTGGGTACAATGAGCAGTTCTTC. This sequence encodes CASSRSDSGYNEQFF.

The rearrangement uses TRBV29-1 and TRBJ1-1, with a possible D match to TRBD1 (5 bases). The CDR3 has 15 amino acids. The V end lost 4 bases, the J end lost 1 base, and 16 bases lay between the germline ends. Germline V gene sequence: CDR1 SQVTM, CDR2 ANQGSEA. The DNA of the CDR3 is TGCAGCGTTGGCCAGCCCCAGGGTACGAACACTGAAGCTTTCTTT. Translated: CSVGQPQGTNTEAFF.

This chain uses TRBV20-1 with TRBJ1-4, with TRBD1 identical over 7 bases. J was trimmed by 7 bases and V by 5 bases; bases with no gene match: 7. Germline V gives CDR1 DFQATT, CDR2 SNEGSKA (reference sequence). There are 13 residues in the CDR3. The CDR3 here is CSAGEQGREKLFF. DNA for the CDR3: TGCAGTGCTGGGGAACAGGGGCGTGAAAAACTGTTTTTT.

This clonotype was seen at least ten times. In nucleotides, the CDR3 is TGTGCCAGCAGCTTCAGTCTGAGGGAGCAGTACTTC. Residues: CASSFSLREQYF. The chain has TRBV11-2 and TRBJ2-7; no reliable D call. Trimming took 3 bases from V and 7 from J, leaving 10 bases between them. Germline values: CDR1 SGHAT, CDR2 FQNNGV. CDR3 length: 12 amino acids.

The V and J genes are TRBV2 and TRBJ2-2; 8 nucleotides match TRBD2. This CDR3 has 14 residues. The germline V gene has CDR1 SNHLY and CDR2 FYNNEI. Trimming took 10 bases from V and 6 from J; bases not matched to a gene: 10. The CDR3 loop reads CATRLAPLPGELFF. The CDR3 nucleotides are TGTGCCACCAGACTAGCGCCCCTCCCCGGGGAGCTGTTTTTT.

This clonotype was seen only a few times. The rearrangement uses TRBV7-9 and TRBJ1-1; weak D call: TRBD1 (5 bases). The length of the CDR3 is 13 residues. Per germline, CDR1 SEHNR and CDR2 FQNEAQ (reference sequence). V lost 7 bases and J 1 base, leaving 10 bases between the germline ends. The CDR3 spells CASNWDGNTEAFF. The CDR3, as DNA: TGTGCCAGCAACTGGGACGGGAACACTGAAGCTTTCTTT.

The chain joins TRBV7-2 to TRBJ2-1; D unresolved. Germline V gene data show CDR1 as SGHTA and CDR2 as FQGNSA. V was shortened by 5 bases and J by 14 bases, with 19 bases between the two germline ends. The CDR3 contains 13 residues. The CDR3 spells CASSRETMNWKFF. Here the CDR3 DNA reads TGTGCCAGCAGCCGAGAAACTATGAATTGGAAGTTCTTC.

The rearrangement uses TRBV4-1 and TRBJ1-2; D ambiguous. Per germline, CDR1 MGHRA and CDR2 YSYEKL. There are 12 residues in the CDR3. With 0 bases removed from V and 4 bases from J, the gap between germline ends came to 3 bases. The CDR3, as DNA: TGCGCCAGCAGCCAAGAGGTCTATGGCTACACCTTC. Translated, it gives CASSQEVYGYTF.

This chain links TRBV28 with TRBJ1-3; 9 positions agree with TRBD1. CDR3 length equals 16 residues. Germline CDR1 reads MDHEN; CDR2 reads SYDVKM. After removal of 6 bases from V and 0 bases from J, the junction contained 6 bases not matched to a gene. CDR3 region: CASRPQGANSGNTIYF. The CDR3 DNA reads as TGTGCCAGCAGGCCACAGGGGGCTAACTCTGGAAACACCATATATTTT.

The chain recombines TRBV5-6 with TRBJ2-7; tentative D call: TRBD1 (6 bases). The V gene lost 0 bases and the J gene lost 3 bases, with 16 bases spanning the gap. Germline V gene data show CDR1 as SGHDT and CDR2 as YYEEEE. The CDR3 length is 16 residues. In nucleotides, the CDR3 is TGTGCCAGCAGCTTGGCCGGGCAGGGGATACTCTACGAGCAGTACTTC. Amino acid sequence: CASSLAGQGILYEQYF. The full variable domain, rest sourced from reference TRBV5-6 and TRBJ2-7, is DAGVTQSPTHLIKTRGQQVTLRCSPKSGHDTVSWYQQALGQGPQFIFQYYEEEERQRGNFPDRFSGHQFPNYSSELNVNALLLGDSALYLCASSLAGQGILYEQYFGPGTRLTVT.

In this sample, this clonotype turned up a few times. The chain links TRBV9 to TRBJ2-2, with 10 bases lining up with TRBD1. The CDR3 covers 15 residues. Germline lookup yields CDR1 SGDLS and CDR2 YYNGEE. J was trimmed by 7 bases and V by 4 bases; bases with no gene match: 7. This chain's CDR3 is CASSLTGGGFGELFF. The CDR3, as DNA: TGTGCCAGCAGCTTGACAGGGGGCGGGTTCGGGGAGCTGTTTTTT.